The rows below give T cell receptor beta chains drawn from one sample of a study of molecular identifiers for immune sequencing clone quantification. TCRdb re-derived calls from the PCR reads in MiXCR, one entry per CDR3 protein. The sample has about 510,000 distinct CDR3 sequences, over 20% seen once; the top ten hold roughly 0.81%. Sequenced sample: naive CD8+ T cells from blood, with Jurkat cell RNA spiked in. These receptors were obtained from a human donor in good health. Some libraries in this study had Jurkat cell RNA spiked in. Both conserved end residues are part of each CDR3. D genes are given only for firm matches.

v_gene,j_gene,d_gene,CDR3aa
TRBV28,TRBJ2-3,TRBD2,CASSLITRLTSGIDTQYF
TRBV30,TRBJ1-1,NA,CAWVRVSNTEAFF
TRBV13,TRBJ2-3,TRBD2,CASSSKLAGGFRTDTQYF
TRBV12-3/TRBV12-4,TRBJ2-7,NA,CASSSGTSLEQYF
TRBV5-1,TRBJ2-5,NA,CASSSLETDMQETQYF
TRBV27,TRBJ2-2,TRBD1,CASSLSLIQGAGELFF
TRBV7-6,TRBJ2-7,TRBD1,CASSSARTGPSYEQYF
TRBV28,TRBJ2-7,NA,CASSLRGGPYEQYF
TRBV3-1,TRBJ1-1,NA,CASSQLQQGNTEAFF
TRBV12-5,TRBJ2-5,NA,CASGSLSRVLGEEETQYF
TRBV7-9,TRBJ1-1,TRBD1,CASRRDRGPLDTEAFF
TRBV12-3/TRBV12-4,TRBJ1-2,NA,CASSPSGSGVYGYTF
TRBV5-6,TRBJ2-7,TRBD1,CATHRGSSYEQYF
TRBV9,TRBJ1-2,NA,CASSPTSGVNGYTF